The 7 T cell receptor beta chains listed next were all sequenced from one sample in a study of T cells after yellow fever vaccination. TCRdb passed the 5' RACE reads through MiXCR, listing each CDR3 protein once. The repertoire has approximately 350,000 distinct CDR3 sequences, 9.5% to 13% of them found once; the top ten carry 18%. The sample in question was PBMCs, obtained on the day of the first yellow fever vaccination. The origin of the receptors is a man aged 18 to 29 who received the YFV17D yellow fever vaccine.

This clonotype was seen more than once but under ten times. V usage is TRBV30 and J usage is TRBJ2-7, with D possibly matching TRBD1 (5 bases). Germline CDR1 and CDR2: GTSNPN and SVGIG (reference sequence). Trimming shortened V by 8 bases and J by 6 bases, and 17 bases separated the two germline ends. There are 12 residues in the CDR3. CDR3 in DNA: TGTGCCCGGTCAGGGCCTCTCGGCGAGCAGTACTTC. Its translation: CARSGPLGEQYF.

In its sample, this clonotype was seen a few times. The V gene is TRBV5-1, the J gene TRBJ2-1; D remains ambiguous. V lost 0 bases, J lost 1 base, and 8 bases lay in between. This CDR3 contains 15 residues. Germline V gene data show CDR1 as SGHRS and CDR2 as YFSETQ. The DNA for the CDR3 is TGCGCCAGCAGCTTGGCGCGGCCTTCCTACAATGAGCAGTTCTTC. Its translation: CASSLARPSYNEQFF.

Only a few counts were recorded for this clonotype. The chain employs TRBV24-1 and TRBJ2-3; possible D gene TRBD1, 5 bases. The CDR3 length is 13 residues. V lost 9 bases and J 5 bases, leaving 14 bases between the germline ends. Germline V gene lookup returns CDR1 KGHDR and CDR2 SFDVKD. CDR3 amino acids: CATAQGLRDTQYF. CDR3 DNA: TGTGCCACCGCCCAGGGTCTGCGAGATACGCAGTATTTT.

This rearrangement joins TRBV3-1 to TRBJ1-5, with D hard to call. Trimming removed 4 bases from V and 1 base from J, with 11 bases in between. CDR1 and CDR2 (germline): LGHDT, YNNKEL (reference sequence). This CDR3 has 15 amino acids. CDR3 protein: CASSRGVRSNQPQHF. In nucleotides, the CDR3 is TGTGCCAGCAGCCGAGGTGTGAGAAGCAATCAGCCCCAGCATTTT.

V and J are TRBV11-2 and TRBJ2-4; 11 bases are shared with TRBD1. The CDR3 contains 16 residues. Unmatched junction bases numbered 4, after V lost 3 bases and J lost 3 bases. Germline-derived CDR1 and CDR2 are SGHAT and FQNNGV. This chain's CDR3 is CASSFRDRGFKNIQYF. Here the CDR3 DNA reads TGTGCCAGCAGCTTTCGGGACAGGGGGTTCAAAAACATTCAGTACTTC. Full variable domain (outside the CDR3, taken from reference TRBV11-2 and TRBJ2-4): EAGVAQSPRYKIIEKRQSVAFWCNPISGHATLYWYQQILGQGPKLLIQFQNNGVVDDSQLPKDRFSAERLKGVDSTLKIQPAKLEDSAVYLCASSFRDRGFKNIQYFGAGTRLSVL.

This clonotype was observed at least ten times. The chain joins TRBV4-1 to TRBJ2-3; no definite D call. With 0 bases removed from V and 2 bases from J, the gap between germline ends came to 15 bases. This CDR3 has 17 amino acids. CDR1 and CDR2 from the germline V gene are MGHRA and YSYEKL. CDR3 nucleotide sequence: TGCGCCAGCAGCCAAGATTTATTTGAAGCACCCACAGATACGCAGTATTTT. Translating it yields CASSQDLFEAPTDTQYF.

This clonotype has a handful of counts. The V and J genes are TRBV29-1 and TRBJ2-3, with D possibly called TRBD1 or TRBD2 (5 bases each). The germline V gene has CDR1 SQVTM and CDR2 ANQGSEA. The CDR3 has 14 residues. The V end was cut by 0 bases, the J end by 2 bases, with 9 bases between. CDR3 in amino acids: CSVEEAGTTDTQYF. For the CDR3, the DNA is TGCAGCGTTGAAGAGGCAGGGACCACAGATACGCAGTATTTT.